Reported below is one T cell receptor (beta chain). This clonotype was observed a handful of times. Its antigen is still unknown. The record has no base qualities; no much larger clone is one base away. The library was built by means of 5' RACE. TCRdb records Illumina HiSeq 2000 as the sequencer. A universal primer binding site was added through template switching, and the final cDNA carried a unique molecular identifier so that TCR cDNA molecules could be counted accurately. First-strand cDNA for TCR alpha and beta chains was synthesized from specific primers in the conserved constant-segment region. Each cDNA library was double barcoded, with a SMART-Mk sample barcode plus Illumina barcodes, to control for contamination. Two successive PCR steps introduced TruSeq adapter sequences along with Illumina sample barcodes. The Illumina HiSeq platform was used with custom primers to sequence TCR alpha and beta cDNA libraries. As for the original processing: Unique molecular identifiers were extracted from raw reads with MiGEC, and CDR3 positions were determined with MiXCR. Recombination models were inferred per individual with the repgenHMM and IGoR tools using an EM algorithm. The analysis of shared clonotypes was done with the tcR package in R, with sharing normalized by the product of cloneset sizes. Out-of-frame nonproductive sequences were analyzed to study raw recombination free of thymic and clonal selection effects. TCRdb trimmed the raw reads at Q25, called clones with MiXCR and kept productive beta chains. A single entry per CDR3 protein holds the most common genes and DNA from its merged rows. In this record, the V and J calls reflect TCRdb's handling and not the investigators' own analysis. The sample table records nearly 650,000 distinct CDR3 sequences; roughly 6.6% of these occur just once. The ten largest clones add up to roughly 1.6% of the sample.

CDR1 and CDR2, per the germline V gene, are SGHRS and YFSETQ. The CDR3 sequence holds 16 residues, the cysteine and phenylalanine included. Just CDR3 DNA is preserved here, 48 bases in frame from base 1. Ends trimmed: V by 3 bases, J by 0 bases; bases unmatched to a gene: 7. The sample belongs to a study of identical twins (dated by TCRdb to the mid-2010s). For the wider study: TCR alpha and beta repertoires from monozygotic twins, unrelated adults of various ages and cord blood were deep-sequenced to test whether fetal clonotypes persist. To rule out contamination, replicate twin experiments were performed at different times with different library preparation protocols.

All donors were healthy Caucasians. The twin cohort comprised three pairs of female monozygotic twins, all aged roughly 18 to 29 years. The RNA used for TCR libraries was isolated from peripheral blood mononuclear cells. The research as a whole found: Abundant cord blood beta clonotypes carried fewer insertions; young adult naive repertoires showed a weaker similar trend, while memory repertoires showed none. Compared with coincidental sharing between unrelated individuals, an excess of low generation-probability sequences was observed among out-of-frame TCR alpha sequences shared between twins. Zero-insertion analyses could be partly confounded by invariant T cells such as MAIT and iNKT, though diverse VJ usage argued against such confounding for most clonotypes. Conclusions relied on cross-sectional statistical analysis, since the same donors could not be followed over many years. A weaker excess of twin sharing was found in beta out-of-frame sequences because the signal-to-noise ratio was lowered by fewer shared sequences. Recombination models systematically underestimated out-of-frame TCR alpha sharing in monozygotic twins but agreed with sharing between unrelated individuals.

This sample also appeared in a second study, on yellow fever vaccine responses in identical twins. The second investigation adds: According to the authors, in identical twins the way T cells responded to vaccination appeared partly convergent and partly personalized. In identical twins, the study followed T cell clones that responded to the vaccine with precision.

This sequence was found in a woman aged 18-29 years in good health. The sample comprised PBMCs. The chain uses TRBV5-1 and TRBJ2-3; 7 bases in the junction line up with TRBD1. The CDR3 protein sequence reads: CASSWRDRASTDTQYF. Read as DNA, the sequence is TGCGCCAGCAGCTGGAGAGACAGGGCGAGCACAGATACGCAGTATTTT.